This entry describes one TCR beta chain. These data come from a study of regulatory T cells in long-lasting Graves disease. The germline V gene has CDR1 MNHEY and CDR2 SVGEGT. Trimming stripped 2 bases from V and 7 bases from J, with 17 bases between. The CDR3 spans 15 residues. Through Arm-PCR of CDR3 regions and iRepertoire HTBI primers, TCR beta libraries were built. Authors' data handling: Identification of gene segments yielded 60 to 80 TRBV and 12 to 15 TRBJ across samples. MiXCR, applied by TCRdb to the multiplex PCR reads, yields one record per CDR3 protein. The V and J calls were not made by the authors but by TCRdb's processing. The sample consists of roughly 400,000 distinct CDR3 sequences, roughly a fifth of them appearing once. The time point is: persistent/refractory GD, antithyroid drugs over 5 years with positive TRAb. The TCR library was prepared using RNA isolated from PBMCs.

The rearrangement links TRBV6-2 or TRBV6-3 to TRBJ2-5; TRBD2 is a possible D gene (7 bases). Sequencing used peripheral blood mononuclear cells (PBMCs), obtained when the disease was refractory, from a patient treated with antithyroid drugs. This clonotype was sampled from a female donor with Graves disease. The CDR3 is CASSYGAGARVTQYF. DNA for the CDR3: TGTGCCAGCAGTTACGGGGCGGGGGCACGGGTGACCCAGTACTTC.